This T cell receptor beta chain was identified during a study of shared clonotypes between healthy human individuals. V was pared by 1 base and J by 13 bases, with 11 bases between. This CDR3 has 12 amino acids. The germline CDR1 and CDR2 sequences are SGHAT and FQNNGV. Only in-frame clones appear in the TCRdb table, and some are missing; sequencing was by immunoSEQ multiplex PCR. The sample includes about 600,000 clones, 97% seen only once; the top ten take 0.057%. None of the donors, who were healthy HIV-negative adults, had recently had acute infections or vaccinations. This TCR was recovered from a woman aged 25 to 39 in good health. The source material was naive CD4+ T cells sorted from blood. Subset reported: CD45RA+ positively selected. The V and J genes are TRBV11-2 and TRBJ2-1; D gene uncertain. This chain's CDR3 is CASSLVNSNQFF. CDR3 coding DNA: TGTGCCAGCAGCTTAGTAAATTCAAATCAGTTCTTC.